The present entry profiles one TCR beta chain with its context. The data are from a study of blood T cell repertoires in COVID-19. From germline, CDR1 is SNHLY and CDR2 FYNNEI. Trimming cost V 2 bases and J 7 bases, with 5 bases left between them. CDR3 length: 11 residues. Sequenced by immunoSEQ multiplex PCR; TCRdb stores in-frame clones only, minus some. The table has about 440,000 clones, around 89% seen once. The chain carries TRBV2 and TRBJ2-5, with no clear D. Source material: peripheral blood. The origin of this receptor is a woman between 50 and 59 years old with COVID-19, enrolled during active disease. CDR3 nucleotides: TGTGCCAGCAGTGAAACGGGGACCCAGTACTTC. Amino acids: CASSETGTQYF.